This T cell receptor beta chain comes out of a study of response to subunit inactivated influenza vaccine. Comment on this clonotype: Its antigen is as yet unknown.

The ends lost 7 bases at V and 5 bases at J; junction bases unmatched: 6. The length of the CDR3 is 13 residues. Germline values: CDR1 LGHNA, CDR2 YNFKEQ. Points from the study as a whole: The authors suggested that every seasonal influenza vaccination recruits few new T cells.

TCRdb analysed the RT-PCR reads with MiXCR anew, one entry per CDR3 protein. Of about 300,000 distinct CDR3 sequences listed, roughly 22% were seen once; the top ten hold over 9%. Specimen: PBMCs from blood, collected roughly 20 months after vaccination. J is TRBJ2-7 and V is TRBV4-2; 9 nucleotides agree with TRBD1. The sequence came from a man aged 50 to 69 who received an inactivated influenza vaccine. CDR3 region: CASTGTGSHEQYF. In DNA form, the CDR3 reads TGTGCCAGCACCGGGACAGGGTCCCACGAGCAGTACTTC.